This entry describes one T cell receptor (beta chain). This specimen belongs to a study of blood T cell repertoires in COVID-19. This CDR3 comprises 17 residues. Germline CDR1 is LNHDA and CDR2 is SQIVND (reference sequence). V lost 4 bases and J 1 base, leaving 16 bases between the germline ends. How the authors handled the data: Reference gene primer amplification in the assay estimated nucleated cell counts. Assay used: immunoSEQ multiplex PCR; TCRdb lists only in-frame clones, some missing. The DNA was the basis for D and trimming; V, J and clone size are from that table. The table lists tens of thousands of clones, about 85% of them singletons, with 10% to 15% in the top ten.

The sequencing sample was made of peripheral blood. This receptor was obtained from a human donor in a cohort sampled during active COVID-19. The chain employs TRBV19 and TRBJ1-4; D is perhaps TRBD1 (5 bases). CDR3 sequence (DNA): TGTGCCAGTAGTACAGGGACTCTGAAGGGAACTAATGAAAAACTGTTTTTT. This codes for CASSTGTLKGTNEKLFF.